This entry lists 27 T cell receptor beta chains sequenced from one sample in a study of blood T cells in healthy people across ages. A second PCR of about 6 to 12 cycles used a sample-barcoded 5' primer and a J-beta primer mix. One entry per CDR3 protein, called by TCRdb with MiXCR from the 5' RACE reads. The repertoire holds hundreds of thousands of distinct CDR3 sequences, 58% seen once, with approximately 20% in the top ten. The source material was blood. Receptors originate from a man aged 25 to 40 in good health.

The gene calls are TRBV29-1 and TRBJ2-7; the match to TRBD1 covers 8 bases. Germline trimming cut 3 bases from V and 1 base from J; bases unmatched to any gene: 8. Germline V CDR1 and CDR2: SQVTM, ANQGSEA. The CDR3 has 15 residues. CDR3 loop: CSVERQGSGSYEQYF. CDR3 DNA: TGCAGCGTTGAGCGACAGGGGAGTGGGTCCTACGAGCAGTACTTC.

The rearrangement joins TRBV12-3 or TRBV12-4 to TRBJ2-6, with D tentatively TRBD1 (6 bases). With 6 bases removed from V and 2 bases from J, the gap between germline ends came to 14 bases. This CDR3 contains 16 residues. The CDR3 loop reads CASSYQQGTGANVLTF. DNA for the CDR3: TGTGCCAGCAGCTACCAGCAGGGGACTGGGGCCAACGTCCTGACTTTC.

This clonotype was detected a few times. J is TRBJ2-7 and V is TRBV9; D not certain. The germline CDR1 and CDR2 sequences are SGDLS and YYNGEE. The CDR3 has 14 amino acids. V gave up 4 bases and J gave up 4 bases, with 15 bases separating them. CDR3 amino acids: CASSPFDTGYEQYF. DNA for the CDR3: TGTGCCAGCAGCCCCTTTGACACTGGATACGAGCAGTACTTC.

The V call is TRBV10-3, the J call TRBJ2-7; 9 bases are shared with TRBD1. There are 13 residues in the CDR3. V was pared by 8 bases and J by 4 bases, with 6 bases of the junction left unmatched. The germline gives CDR1 ENHRY, CDR2 SYGVKD. As DNA, the CDR3 is TGTGCCATCGGGACAGGGATCCGGTACGAGCAGTACTTC. Protein sequence: CAIGTGIRYEQYF.

The chain couples TRBV29-1 to TRBJ2-7; 10 nucleotides align to TRBD2. CDR1 SQVTM and CDR2 ANQGSEA come from the germline V gene. This CDR3 spans 12 amino acids. The ends lost 7 bases at V and 5 bases at J; junction bases unmatched: 5. The CDR3, as DNA: TGCAGCGCTAGCGGGGGCGAGGACGAGCAGTACTTC. Protein product: CSASGGEDEQYF.

The gene calls are TRBV5-1 and TRBJ1-6; possible D gene TRBD1, 5 bases. From germline, CDR1 is SGHRS and CDR2 YFSETQ. Trimming cost V 0 bases and J 10 bases, with 17 bases left between them. This CDR3 is 16 amino acids long. This CDR3 is CASSLDLRAVGSPLHF. For the CDR3, the DNA is TGCGCCAGCAGCTTGGACCTCAGGGCGGTGGGATCACCCCTCCACTTT.

The sample holds a few counts of this clonotype. This chain connects TRBV4-2 to TRBJ2-6; D possibly corresponds to TRBD2 (5 bases). Germline loops: CDR1 LGHNA, CDR2 YNFKEQ. The V end was cut by 2 bases, the J end by 3 bases, with 17 bases between. The CDR3 has 18 amino acids. The CDR3: CASSQQLGVVDGANVLTF. In DNA, the CDR3 is TGTGCCAGCAGCCAACAGCTCGGGGTGGTGGATGGGGCCAACGTCCTGACTTTC.

In the case of this clonotype: Relative to the germline gene, one junction end is altered; a read error may explain this. This rearrangement joins TRBV4-2 to TRBJ2-1; D possibly uses TRBD1 or TRBD2 (6 bases each). There are 15 residues in the CDR3. Germline loops: CDR1 LGHNA, CDR2 YNFKEQ. The CDR3 nucleotides read TGTGCCAGCAGCCAAGTGGGGGGCTCCTGCAATGAGCAGTTCTTC. Translated, it gives CASSQVGGSCNEQFF.

This clonotype was recorded a few times. The rearrangement joins TRBV20-1 to TRBJ2-7, with D possibly matching TRBD1 (6 bases). Germline V gives CDR1 DFQATT, CDR2 SNEGSKA (reference sequence). There are 14 residues in the CDR3. Trimming pared 7 bases from V and 0 bases from J, leaving 16 bases between. The CDR3 protein is CSVSSGANSYEQYF. DNA of the CDR3: TGCAGTGTTTCTTCAGGGGCGAACTCCTACGAGCAGTACTTC.

This clonotype was counted a single time. The chain recombines TRBV20-1 with TRBJ2-4, with no clear D. Near its end, the DNA agrees better with TRBJ2-7, so the J call may be wrong. Looked up from germline, CDR1 is DFQATT and CDR2 is SNEGSKA (reference sequence). This CDR3 spans 13 amino acids. The CDR3 here is CSARRTGSYEQYF. The CDR3 DNA is TGCAGTGCTAGGAGGACGGGCTCCTACGAGCAGTACTTC.

The chain joins TRBV7-2 to TRBJ2-7, with TRBD2 matching 9 bases. The CDR3 runs to 16 residues. From germline, CDR1 is SGHTA and CDR2 FQGNSA. V shed 3 bases, J shed 1 base, and the junction held 7 bases outside the gene matches. The CDR3 DNA follows: TGTGCCAGCAGCTTCAGTAGCGGGAGTAGTTCCTACGAGCAGTACTTC. It encodes CASSFSSGSSSYEQYF.

The chain's CDR3 is CASSVTSGVSYNEQFF. The DNA of the CDR3 is TGCGCCAGCAGCGTGACTAGCGGGGTTTCCTACAATGAGCAGTTCTTC. The rearrangement uses TRBV5-1 and TRBJ2-1, with 11 bases fitting TRBD2. The CDR3 is 16 amino acids. Germline CDR1 SGHRS, CDR2 YFSETQ. V trimming: 4 bases; J trimming: 1 base; junction bases outside the gene matches: 4. Together with reference TRBV5-1 and TRBJ2-1, the CDR3 gives the full variable domain: KAGVTQTPRYLIKTRGQQVTLSCSPISGHRSVSWYQQTPGQGLQFLFEYFSETQRNKGNFPGRFSGRQFSNSRSEMNVSTLELGDSALYLCASSVTSGVSYNEQFFGPGTRLTVL.

The chain combines TRBV2 with TRBJ2-5; 8 nucleotides line up with TRBD1. J was trimmed by 5 bases and V by 7 bases; bases with no gene match: 9. CDR3 length equals 14 residues. CDR1 and CDR2 from the germline V gene are SNHLY and FYNNEI. Written as DNA, the CDR3 is TGTGCCAGCACACAAGACAGGGGATGGGAGACCCAGTACTTC. It encodes CASTQDRGWETQYF.

This clonotype appeared a few times. The chain has TRBV20-1 and TRBJ2-7, with a possible D match to TRBD2 (5 bases). V shed 6 bases and J shed 5 bases, with 20 bases lying between them. This CDR3 comprises 14 residues. The germline V gene encodes CDR1 DFQATT and CDR2 SNEGSKA (reference sequence). The CDR3 DNA follows: TGCAGTGCCCCCCTGGACTCACTTCAGGACGAGCAGTACTTC. The encoded protein is CSAPLDSLQDEQYF.

The gene calls are TRBV19 and TRBJ2-6, with D hard to call. The CDR3 sequence is 16 residues long. Germline loops: CDR1 LNHDA, CDR2 SQIVND (reference sequence). The V gene lost 4 bases and the J gene lost 0 bases, with 10 bases spanning the gap. CDR3 loop: CASSTPRVSGANVLTF. CDR3 coding DNA: TGTGCCAGTAGTACCCCCCGGGTCTCTGGGGCCAACGTCCTGACTTTC.

The rearrangement uses TRBV28 and TRBJ2-5; D is possibly TRBD2 (7 bases). The J call may not be correct, given that the DNA end is closer to TRBJ2-7. CDR3 length: 13 residues. From germline, CDR1 is MDHEN and CDR2 SYDVKM. The CDR3 is CASSLRGAHEQYF. CDR3 nucleotides: TGTGCCAGCAGTTTACGGGGGGCCCACGAGCAGTACTTC.

The CDR3 DNA follows: TGTGCCAGCAGCTTAGCGGGACAGTTGTCGGGCTACACCTTC. Residues: CASSLAGQLSGYTF. The chain has TRBV7-2 and TRBJ1-2; the match to TRBD1 covers 7 bases. This CDR3 contains 14 residues. Germline V gives CDR1 SGHTA, CDR2 FQGNSA. V was pared by 0 bases and J by 8 bases, with 6 bases of the junction left unmatched. The variable domain in full, with the rest retrieved from reference TRBV7-2 and TRBJ1-2, is GAGVSQSPSNKVTEKGKDVELRCDPISGHTALYWYRQSLGQGLEFLIYFQGNSAPDKSGLPSDRFSAERTGGSVSTLTIQRTQQEDSAVYLCASSLAGQLSGYTFGSGTRLTVV.

The chain couples TRBV20-1 to TRBJ1-2; 8 bases are a match to TRBD1. The germline CDR1 and CDR2 sequences are DFQATT and SNEGSKA (reference sequence). Trimming removed 2 bases from V and 4 bases from J; junction bases left unmatched: 21. The CDR3 contains 19 residues. CDR3 residues: CSARPPAGGDSLTLYGYTF. The CDR3 DNA follows: TGCAGTGCTAGACCCCCTGCAGGGGGCGATTCCTTAACTCTCTATGGCTACACCTTC.

J is TRBJ2-3 and V is TRBV9, with 7 bases lining up with TRBD2. The CDR3 is made up of 15 amino acids. Germline-derived CDR1 and CDR2 are SGDLS and YYNGEE. Losses at the gene ends were 2 bases for V and 3 bases for J; bases not matched to a gene: 6. The CDR3 loop reads CASSVGGVKTDTQYF. CDR3 coding DNA: TGTGCCAGCAGCGTTGGGGGGGTGAAAACAGATACGCAGTATTTT.

This clonotype was detected only a few times. The genes are TRBV6-5 and TRBJ2-7, with 9 positions matching TRBD1. The CDR3 is 15 amino acids. The germline V gene has CDR1 MNHEY and CDR2 SVGAGI. J lost 2 bases, V lost 4 bases, and 6 bases had no gene match. Here the CDR3 DNA reads TGTGCCAGCAGTTCCCCGGGACAGGGTGCCTACGAGCAGTACTTC. It yields the protein CASSSPGQGAYEQYF.

This clonotype was seen a handful of times. The rearrangement joins TRBV5-6 to TRBJ2-5; TRBD1 matches at 8 bases. This CDR3 spans 14 amino acids. With V trimmed by 0 bases and J by 11 bases, 9 bases remained unmatched. The germline gives CDR1 SGHDT, CDR2 YYEEEE. The CDR3 nucleotides read TGTGCCAGCAGCTTGGGGACAGGGAGGAATGAGCAGTACTTC. Its translation is CASSLGTGRNEQYF.

The rearrangement uses TRBV20-1 and TRBJ2-1, with 10 bases lining up with TRBD2. This CDR3 has 16 residues. Germline V gene lookup returns CDR1 DFQATT and CDR2 SNEGSKA (reference sequence). The J segment lost 8 bases and the V segment lost 6 bases, leaving 16 bases of the junction unmatched. The CDR3 loop is CSAHDNVLAGMDEQFF. The CDR3 DNA is TGCAGTGCCCATGATAACGTACTAGCGGGGATGGATGAGCAGTTCTTC.

This clonotype was picked up a small number of times. The chain combines TRBV6-2 or TRBV6-3 with TRBJ2-1; TRBD2 matches at 11 bases. The CDR3 consists of 17 residues. Germline V CDR1 and CDR2: MNHEY, SVGEGT. Germline trimming cut 5 bases from V and 5 bases from J; bases unmatched to any gene: 11. CDR3 nucleotides: TGTGCCAGCAGTCCCCTTACTAGCGGGAGAAAAAACAATGAGCAGTTCTTC. Its translation is CASSPLTSGRKNNEQFF.

The chain combines TRBV18 with TRBJ1-1; 9 nucleotides agree with TRBD1. The CDR3 extends over 15 amino acids. The ends lost 5 bases at V and 4 bases at J; junction bases unmatched: 8. Germline lookup yields CDR1 KGHSH and CDR2 LQKENI. The CDR3 DNA reads as TGTGCCAGCTCAACCGGGACAGGGCCCTTCACTGAAGCTTTCTTT. Its translation is CASSTGTGPFTEAFF.

V usage is TRBV25-1 and J usage is TRBJ2-7; D is perhaps TRBD1 (6 bases). Per germline, CDR1 MGHDK and CDR2 SYGVNS. This CDR3 spans 15 amino acids. V lost 4 bases, J lost 1 base, and 14 bases lay in between. CDR3 residues: CASSGATGLSYEQYF. Here the CDR3 DNA reads TGTGCCAGCAGTGGGGCGACAGGTCTGTCCTACGAGCAGTACTTC.

The chain employs TRBV2 and TRBJ2-3; 9 bases are a match to TRBD2. Trimming cost V 0 bases and J 3 bases; bases outside gene matches: 10. CDR3 length equals 18 residues. Germline V gene lookup returns CDR1 SNHLY and CDR2 FYNNEI. Written as DNA, the CDR3 is TGTGCCAGCAGTGAAGCCCCGAAGGTAGCGGGGGTGACAGATACGCAGTATTTT. The encoded protein is CASSEAPKVAGVTDTQYF.

The chain has TRBV27 and TRBJ1-1; unclear D gene. Trimming left V 7 bases short and J 9 bases short, with 21 bases between. The CDR3 length is 14 residues. Germline assignment: CDR1 MNHEY and CDR2 SMNVEV (reference sequence). Here the CDR3 reads CASKDRQTNRKAFF. In DNA, the CDR3 is TGTGCCAGCAAGGATCGCCAAACGAACCGAAAAGCTTTCTTT.